This entry features one T cell receptor beta chain sequence. Its antigen is not known. The CDR3 is 14 amino acids. Losses at the gene ends were 2 bases for V and 3 bases for J; bases not matched to a gene: 3. Germline assignment: CDR1 MNHEY and CDR2 SVGAGI. The data were produced by immunoSEQ multiplex PCR, yet TCRdb's version contains in-frame clones alone and is incomplete. The sample holds over 400,000 clones, roughly 90% seen once. Noted treatment: roughly 18 received Ad26.COV2.S at low or high dose, single or two shots; 5 received placebo; per-sample allocation not given. Sampling happened 63 days after the first vaccine or placebo injection. Boston hosted the donor, who was an adult aged 18-55 years. This record comes from a study of Ad26.COV2.S vaccination and SARS-CoV-2 variants. Background on the study: The vaccine Ad26.COV2.S was put into the muscle once, or twice with 56 days between. Overall study results and limits: Vaccine and placebo recipients had similar non-spike TCR breadth. Relative to placebo recipients, vaccine recipients exhibited elevated spike-specific TCR breadth.

This TCR came from a person between 18 and 60 years old who received the Ad26.COV2.S COVID-19 vaccine or a placebo. Sequenced here: peripheral blood, sampled in a trial of Ad26.COV2.S vaccine versus placebo. The rearrangement joins TRBV6-5 to TRBJ1-2; 7 bases map to TRBD1. The CDR3 here is CASSYGGTDYGYTF. The CDR3, as DNA: TGTGCCAGCAGTTACGGCGGGACAGACTATGGCTACACCTTC.